This entry lists 3 T cell receptor beta chains sequenced from one sample in a study of blood T cell repertoires in COVID-19. Profiling relied on immunoSEQ multiplex PCR, and the TCRdb table lists in-frame clones only, not all of them. The sample has a few hundred thousand clones, 80% to 90% seen once. The source material was peripheral blood. The receptor set was obtained from a woman between 40 and 55 years old who had recovered from COVID-19.

V and J are TRBV30 and TRBJ2-1, with D maybe TRBD2 (5 bases). The V end was cut by 0 bases, the J end by 2 bases, with 11 bases between. Germline V gene sequence: CDR1 GTSNPN, CDR2 SVGIG (reference sequence). This CDR3 is 15 amino acids long. CDR3 DNA: TGTGCCTGGAGTGTACGCGGGTATACCTACAATGAGCAGTTCTTC. This gives the protein CAWSVRGYTYNEQFF.

The chain uses TRBV29-1 and TRBJ2-5, with 10 bases aligning to TRBD1. Trimming at V came to 7 bases and at J to 3 bases, leaving 2 bases not matched to a gene. Germline assignment: CDR1 SQVTM and CDR2 ANQGSEA. The CDR3 runs 12 residues. Here the CDR3 DNA reads TGCAGCGGAGGGACAGGGGAAGAGACCCAGTACTTC. Translated, it gives CSGGTGEETQYF.

There are a few counts of this clone. This chain uses TRBV7-8 with TRBJ1-5, with 9 positions matching TRBD1. The germline V gene has CDR1 SGHVS and CDR2 FQNEAQ. The CDR3 extends over 18 amino acids. The trim removed 5 bases at V and 3 bases at J, leaving 14 bases unmatched. This CDR3 is CASSPIGGTGGVNQPQHF. CDR3 in DNA: TGTGCCAGCAGCCCAATAGGGGGAACAGGGGGCGTCAATCAGCCCCAGCATTTT. The full variable domain, its missing parts supplied by reference TRBV7-8 and TRBJ1-5, is GAGVSQSPRYKVAKRGQDVALRCDPISGHVSLFWYQQALGQGPEFLTYFQNEAQLDKSGLPSDRFFAERPEGSVSTLKIQRTQQEDSAVYLCASSPIGGTGGVNQPQHFGDGTRLSIL.